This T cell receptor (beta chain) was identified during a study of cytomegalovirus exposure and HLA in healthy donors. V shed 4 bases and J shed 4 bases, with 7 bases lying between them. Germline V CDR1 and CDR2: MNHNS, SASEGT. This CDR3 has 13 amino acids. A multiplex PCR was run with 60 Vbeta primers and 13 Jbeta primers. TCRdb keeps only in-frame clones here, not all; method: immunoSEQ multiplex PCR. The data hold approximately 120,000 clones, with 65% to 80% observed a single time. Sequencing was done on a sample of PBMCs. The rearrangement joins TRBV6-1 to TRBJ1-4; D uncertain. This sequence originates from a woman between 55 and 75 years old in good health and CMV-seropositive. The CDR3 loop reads CASSVQNNEKLFF. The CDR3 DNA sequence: TGTGCCAGCAGTGTCCAGAATAATGAAAAACTGTTTTTT.